Listed below are T cell receptor beta chains from one sample, sequenced in a study of T cell repertoires in cytomegalovirus infection. TCRdb reprocessed the reads via MiXCR and lists one record per CDR3 protein. The table shows some 300,000 distinct CDR3 sequences, with roughly a tenth occurring only once. The sequenced sample consisted of PBMCs. These TCRs come from a human donor in good health (CMV status not recorded). Some clones in this sample may be carry-over from other donors' samples. Each CDR3 is given with its conserved first and last residue. The D gene is left open where the match is weak. Expanded clones are given a class, and other clones once, few, many or no size at all.

v_gene: TRBV14
d_gene: TRBD2
j_gene: TRBJ2-1
abundance: many
CDR3aa: CASSPFRGAYNEQFF
CDR3nt: TGTGCCAGCAGCCCTTTTCGGGGGGCCTACAATGAGCAGTTCTTC

v_gene: TRBV7-8
d_gene: NA
j_gene: TRBJ2-2
abundance: many
CDR3aa: CASSSRRSGELFF
CDR3nt: TGTGCCAGCAGCTCTAGACGGTCCGGGGAGCTGTTTTTT

v_gene: TRBV5-1
d_gene: NA
j_gene: TRBJ2-3
abundance: NA
CDR3aa: CASSLGRLLNTDTQYF
CDR3nt: TGCGCCAGCAGCTTGGGGCGTCTGCTAAACACAGATACGCAGTATTTT

v_gene: TRBV7-2
d_gene: NA
j_gene: TRBJ1-1
abundance: many
CDR3aa: CASSLEGGRTEAFF
CDR3nt: TGTGCCAGCAGCTTAGAAGGGGGAAGGACTGAAGCTTTCTTT

v_gene: TRBV19
d_gene: TRBD1
j_gene: TRBJ2-3
abundance: many
CDR3aa: CASSTGTDLTDTQYF
CDR3nt: TGTGCCAGTAGTACCGGGACAGATTTAACAGATACGCAGTATTTT

v_gene: TRBV6-2/TRBV6-3
d_gene: NA
j_gene: TRBJ1-5
abundance: few
CDR3aa: CASSQSRGNQPQHF
CDR3nt: TGTGCCAGCAGTCAATCCAGGGGAAATCAGCCCCAGCATTTT

v_gene: TRBV7-6
d_gene: NA
j_gene: TRBJ1-1
abundance: many
CDR3aa: CASSPRGSSTEAFF
CDR3nt: TGTGCCAGCAGTCCGCGAGGATCATCCACTGAAGCTTTCTTT

v_gene: TRBV5-4
d_gene: NA
j_gene: TRBJ2-7
abundance: many
CDR3aa: CASSPEIGEQYF
CDR3nt: TGTGCCAGCAGCCCAGAAATCGGAGAGCAGTACTTC

v_gene: TRBV7-8
d_gene: TRBD1
j_gene: TRBJ1-2
abundance: many
CDR3aa: CASSLAGTGDFYGYTF
CDR3nt: TGTGCCAGCAGCTTAGCCGGGACAGGGGATTTCTATGGCTACACCTTC

v_gene: TRBV27
d_gene: NA
j_gene: TRBJ1-6
abundance: many
CDR3aa: CASSSAGDLSPLHF
CDR3nt: TGTGCCAGCAGTTCTGCAGGGGATTTGTCACCCCTCCACTTT

v_gene: TRBV29-1
d_gene: TRBD1
j_gene: TRBJ2-1
abundance: many
CDR3aa: CSVTTGGFYNEQFF
CDR3nt: TGCAGCGTGACTACAGGGGGGTTCTACAATGAGCAGTTCTTC

v_gene: TRBV7-2
d_gene: TRBD2
j_gene: TRBJ2-3
abundance: many
CDR3aa: CASSLRPAGGTDTQYF
CDR3nt: TGTGCCAGCAGCTTACGGCCAGCGGGGGGCACAGATACGCAGTATTTT

v_gene: TRBV28
d_gene: NA
j_gene: TRBJ1-3
abundance: many
CDR3aa: CASSMGTLGNTIYF
CDR3nt: TGTGCCAGCAGCATGGGGACGCTTGGAAACACCATATATTTT

v_gene: TRBV5-5
d_gene: NA
j_gene: TRBJ2-5
abundance: many
CDR3aa: CASSLVGEETQYF
CDR3nt: TGTGCCAGCAGCTTGGTCGGAGAAGAGACCCAGTACTTC

v_gene: TRBV15
d_gene: NA
j_gene: TRBJ2-7
abundance: many
CDR3aa: CATSRDPQDYEQYF
CDR3nt: TGTGCCACCAGCAGAGATCCTCAGGATTACGAGCAGTACTTC

v_gene: TRBV3-1
d_gene: TRBD1
j_gene: TRBJ2-5
abundance: few
CDR3aa: CASSQGPLVRGLETQYF
CDR3nt: TGTGCCAGCAGCCAAGGCCCCCTGGTCAGGGGGTTAGAGACCCAGTACTTC

v_gene: TRBV5-5
d_gene: TRBD2
j_gene: TRBJ2-1
abundance: few
CDR3aa: CASSLSGLHSSYNEQFF
CDR3nt: TGTGCCAGCAGCCTTAGCGGGTTACATAGCTCCTACAATGAGCAGTTCTTC

v_gene: TRBV6-1
d_gene: NA
j_gene: TRBJ1-1
abundance: many
CDR3aa: CASSIDGPGPDTEAFF
CDR3nt: TGTGCCAGCAGTATTGACGGACCTGGCCCTGACACTGAAGCTTTCTTT

v_gene: TRBV14
d_gene: NA
j_gene: TRBJ1-2
abundance: many
CDR3aa: CASSQDLSYGYTF
CDR3nt: TGTGCCAGCAGCCAAGATCTCAGCTATGGCTACACCTTC